This entry describes one T cell receptor (beta chain). The antigen is undetermined. The sample is drawn from a study of beta chain features in type 1 diabetes. Germline CDR1 is MNHEY and CDR2 is SVGAGI. The CDR3 is 13 amino acids. Trimming left V 7 bases short and J 4 bases short, with 13 bases between. Each donor gave one heparinised blood draw averaging around 120 mL. As every portion of the isolated RNA was reverse transcribed, the sequencing read expressed TCRB transcripts. Using immunoSEQ multiplex PCR, the repertoire was profiled, and TCRdb retains in-frame clones only, with some absent. Among about 900,000 clones listed, about a sixth were seen once. The study's findings and limits: The VDJ junctions of type 1 diabetes patients carried fewer insertions and more deletions. The naive, central memory and Treg TCRB repertoires looked more alike in patients than they did in healthy donors.

The receptor was isolated from a woman aged 18-30 years in good health. Source material: naive CD4+ T cells from blood. The chain combines TRBV6-5 with TRBJ1-2, with D possibly being TRBD1 (6 bases). The CDR3 sequence: CASTQGLVYGYTF. In nucleotides, the CDR3 is TGTGCCAGCACTCAGGGGCTCGTCTATGGCTACACCTTC.